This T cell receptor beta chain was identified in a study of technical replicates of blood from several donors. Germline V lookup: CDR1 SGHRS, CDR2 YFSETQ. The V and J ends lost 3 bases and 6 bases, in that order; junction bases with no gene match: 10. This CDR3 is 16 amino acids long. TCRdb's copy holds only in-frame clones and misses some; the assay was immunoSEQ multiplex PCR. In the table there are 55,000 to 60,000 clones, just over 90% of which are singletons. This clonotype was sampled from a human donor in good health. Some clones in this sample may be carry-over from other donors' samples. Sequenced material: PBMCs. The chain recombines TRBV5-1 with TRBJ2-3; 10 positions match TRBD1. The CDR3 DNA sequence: TGCGCCAGCAGCTCTGGGACAGGGGCAACATGGGATACGCAGTATTTT. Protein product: CASSSGTGATWDTQYF. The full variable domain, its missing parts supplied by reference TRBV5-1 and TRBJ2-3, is KAGVTQTPRYLIKTRGQQVTLSCSPISGHRSVSWYQQTPGQGLQFLFEYFSETQRNKGNFPGRFSGRQFSNSRSEMNVSTLELGDSALYLCASSSGTGATWDTQYFGPGTRLTVL.